The rows below give T cell receptor beta chains drawn from one sample of a study of T cell responses to AZD1222 COVID-19 vaccine. Here immunoSEQ multiplex PCR was the method, and the copy in TCRdb shows in-frame clones only, minus some. This table has under 150,000 clones, approximately 89% appearing once. This specimen was peripheral blood, taken on day 0 of AZD1222 vaccination. These TCRs come from an adult in good health. CDR3s include the opening cysteine and the closing phenylalanine or tryptophan. A D gene is named only where the DNA matches it firmly. The size field is filled for only some rows; it gives once, few, many or a size class.

d_gene	abundance	v_gene	j_gene	len	CDR3nt	CDR3aa
.	.	TRBV5-1	TRBJ2-7	14	TGCGCCAGCAGCTCCGGGACGGTCTCCTACGAGCAGTACTTC	CASSSGTVSYEQYF
.	few	TRBV7-9	TRBJ2-3	16	TGTGCCAGCAGCCTAGAGCGGACTCTAAGGGGAAATACGCAGTATTTT	CASSLERTLRGNTQYF
TRBD1	.	TRBV7-9	TRBJ1-4	15	TGTGCCAGCAGCTTAGGGGACAGATTTAATGAAAAACTGTTTTTT	CASSLGDRFNEKLFF
.	.	TRBV5-1	TRBJ2-4	12	TGCGCCAGCAGCTTGGATGGGGACATTCAGTACTTC	CASSLDGDIQYF
.	.	TRBV24-1	TRBJ2-5	13	TGTGCCACCAGTTACGGAGGACGAGAGACCCAGTACTTC	CATSYGGRETQYF
.	.	TRBV24-1	TRBJ2-3	15	TGTGCCACCAGTGATCCACGTGGGGGAACAGATACGCAGTATTTT	CATSDPRGGTDTQYF
.	.	TRBV6-5	TRBJ1-2	15	TGTGCCAGCAGCCCAGACAGGAGGGGAAACTATGGCTACACCTTC	CASSPDRRGNYGYTF
TRBD1	.	TRBV28	TRBJ1-2	14	TGTGCCAGCAGTTCACCGGGACAGGGTAGGGGCTACACCTTC	CASSSPGQGRGYTF
.	.	TRBV28	TRBJ2-7	14	TGTGCCAGCAGTTTTGGGACAACCTACTACGAGCAGTACTTC	CASSFGTTYYEQYF
TRBD2	.	TRBV11-2	TRBJ2-1	15	TGTGCCAGCAGCTCCGGGACTAGCGGGGTAGTTGAGCAGTTCTTC	CASSSGTSGVVEQFF
.	.	TRBV29-1	TRBJ2-7	12	TGCAGCGTGGCAGGACTATCCCACGAGCAGTACTTC	CSVAGLSHEQYF
.	once	TRBV10-3	TRBJ2-7	11	TGTGCCATCAGTGAAACCTACGAGCAGTACTTC	CAISETYEQYF
.	.	TRBV5-8	TRBJ1-3	14	TGTGCCAGCAGCTTGGGAGGGGCTGGAAACACCATATATTTT	CASSLGGAGNTIYF
TRBD1	.	TRBV18	TRBJ1-2	14	TGTGCCAGCTCACCTTTGGACAGGGAGAGCGGCTACACCTTC	CASSPLDRESGYTF
.	.	TRBV5-6	TRBJ2-5	15	TGTGCCAGCAGCTTGGCCCTTGGGGGCGGGGAGACCCAGTACTTC	CASSLALGGGETQYF
.	.	TRBV9	TRBJ2-7	16	TGTGCCAGCAGCGTAGATTTGGGCAGGGGAATTGACGAGCAGTACTTC	CASSVDLGRGIDEQYF
.	.	TRBV11-2	TRBJ2-2	11	TGTGCCAGCAGCTTAGAGGGGGGGCTGTTTTTT	CASSLEGGLFF
.	once	TRBV5-6	TRBJ2-7	18	TGTGCCAGCAGCCCTTTTACCCTCTTTGAGGGGCTCTCCTACGAGCAGTACTTC	CASSPFTLFEGLSYEQYF
.	.	TRBV6-5	TRBJ1-1	14	TGTGCCAGCAGTTACGGAGGACGGGGGATCGAAGCTTTCTTT	CASSYGGRGIEAFF
TRBD1	.	TRBV4-2	TRBJ2-1	16	TGTGCCAGCAGCCAAGAGAAGGGGGCTTCATACAATGAGCAGTTCTTC	CASSQEKGASYNEQFF
TRBD2	.	TRBV3-1/TRBV3-2	TRBJ2-3	17	TGTGCCAGCAGCCCCTATAGGACTAGCGGGTCCTCAGATACGCAGTATTTT	CASSPYRTSGSSDTQYF
.	.	TRBV7-9	TRBJ1-4	14	TGTGCCAGCAGCCCGAGGGCGGGGAATGAAAAACTGTTTTTT	CASSPRAGNEKLFF
.	.	TRBV28	TRBJ1-2	13	TGTGCCAGCAGTTGGGCCCAACGGAATGGCTACACCTTC	CASSWAQRNGYTF
TRBD1	.	TRBV9	TRBJ1-5	15	TGTGCCAGCAGCGCGACAGGGGCGAACAATCAGCCCCAGCATTTT	CASSATGANNQPQHF
.	.	TRBV18	TRBJ1-1	13	TGTGCCAGCTCACCTTCTAGTGACACTGAAGCTTTCTTT	CASSPSSDTEAFF
TRBD2	.	TRBV7-2	TRBJ2-1	14	TGTGCCAGCAGCTTACCAGGGAGGGACAATGAGCAGTTCTTC	CASSLPGRDNEQFF
.	.	TRBV5-1	TRBJ2-7	14	TGCGCCAGCAGCTCGGGACACGAGCCCTACGAGCAGTACTTC	CASSSGHEPYEQYF
.	.	TRBV18	TRBJ2-2	14	TGTGCCAGCTCACCAGGAACAGTAACCGGGGAGCTGTTTTTT	CASSPGTVTGELFF
TRBD1	.	TRBV7-2	TRBJ1-2	13	TGTGCCAGCAGCGCGACAGGGGACTATGGCTACACCTTC	CASSATGDYGYTF
TRBD1	.	TRBV7-6	TRBJ1-3	17	TGTGCCAGCAGCTTAGAACCGGGACAGGGCTCTGGAAACACCATATATTTT	CASSLEPGQGSGNTIYF
.	.	TRBV7-2	TRBJ1-2	13	TGTGCCAGCAGCTTAGAGTCGGGTCGTGGCTACACCTTC	CASSLESGRGYTF
.	.	TRBV5-1	TRBJ1-1	13	TGCGCCAGCAGCATTACGGTGAACACTGAAGCTTTCTTT	CASSITVNTEAFF
.	.	TRBV29-1	TRBJ2-2	15	TGCAGCGGGGGGGCTGGGACATCGAACACCGGGGAGCTGTTTTTT	CSGGAGTSNTGELFF
TRBD1	.	TRBV5-8	TRBJ1-5	13	TGTGCCAGCAGCAAGGGACAGCGGCAGCCCCAGCATTTT	CASSKGQRQPQHF
.	.	TRBV3-1/TRBV3-2	TRBJ1-1	13	TGTGCCAGCAGCCAAGAGACTCGAACTGAAGCTTTCTTT	CASSQETRTEAFF
TRBD1	.	TRBV18	TRBJ1-1	13	TGTGCCAGCTCACCACCGGGACAGGGACGGGCTTTCTTT	CASSPPGQGRAFF
TRBD1	.	TRBV5-5	TRBJ1-2	15	TGTGCCAGCAGCTTGGATGGACAGGGGGGTTATGGCTACACCTTC	CASSLDGQGGYGYTF
.	.	TRBV7-9	TRBJ1-1	12	TGTGCCACCTCCAGGGATGCCACGGAGGCTTTCTTT	CATSRDATEAFF
.	.	TRBV7-9	TRBJ2-3	15	TGTGCCAGCAGCTTAGGGGGGAACCTCAAGGATACGCAGTATTTT	CASSLGGNLKDTQYF
.	.	TRBV7-2	TRBJ1-5	14	TGTGCCAGCAGCTTCCTAGGGGTGGCTCAGCCCCAGCATTTT	CASSFLGVAQPQHF
TRBD1	.	TRBV10-3	TRBJ1-4	15	TGTGCCATCAGTGAAGGACAGGCCGTTAATGAAAAACTGTTTTTT	CAISEGQAVNEKLFF
.	.	TRBV7-2	TRBJ1-5	15	TGTGCCAGCAGCAAATCCCTGGGAAGCAATCAGCCCCAGCATTTT	CASSKSLGSNQPQHF
.	.	TRBV25-1	TRBJ1-1	15	TGTGCCAGCAGTGAATGGGGGCAAGGCAACACTGAAGCTTTCTTT	CASSEWGQGNTEAFF
TRBD1	.	TRBV28	TRBJ2-7	14	TGTGCCATCCATAGACAGGGTTTCTCCTACGAGCAGTACTTC	CAIHRQGFSYEQYF
.	.	TRBV4-1	TRBJ2-1	15	TGCGCCAGCAGGGAACGGGGGAGCTCCTACAATGAGCAGTTCTTC	CASRERGSSYNEQFF
.	.	TRBV11-2	TRBJ2-3	16	TGTGCCAGCAGCACCCCCCTATTCCAGGGTGGAGATACGCAGTATTTT	CASSTPLFQGGDTQYF
TRBD2	once	TRBV7-3	TRBJ2-3	17	TGTGCCAGCAGCCCCCGGACTAGCGGGGGTGGCGCAGATACGCAGTATTTT	CASSPRTSGGGADTQYF
TRBD1	.	TRBV11-2	TRBJ2-7	16	TGTGCCAGCAGTCTACGACAGGGGGGTCCTCCCTACGAGCAGTACTTC	CASSLRQGGPPYEQYF
.	.	TRBV28	TRBJ1-2	14	TGTGCCAGCAGTTTGTTAGGGGACCCGTATGGCTACACCTTC	CASSLLGDPYGYTF
TRBD2	once	TRBV5-8	TRBJ2-3	16	TGTGCCAGCAGCCTCGGACTAGCTATGGGGACAGATACGCAGTATTTT	CASSLGLAMGTDTQYF
.	.	TRBV4-3	TRBJ1-3	13	TGCGCCAGCAGCCAAGAAGGTATGGCCACCATATATTTT	CASSQEGMATIYF
TRBD1	few	TRBV7-2	TRBJ1-1	16	TGTGCCAGCAGCTTATCGCGCAGGGGGCCTCGAACTGAAGCTTTCTTT	CASSLSRRGPRTEAFF
.	.	TRBV19	TRBJ1-2	16	TGTGCCAGTAGTACGATCCGGGACCGAGCTAACTATGGCTACACCTTC	CASSTIRDRANYGYTF
.	.	TRBV5-1	TRBJ2-3	13	TGCGCCAGCAGTAGGATAGGGCCAGATACGCAGTATTTT	CASSRIGPDTQYF
.	.	TRBV4-2	TRBJ1-4	14	TGTGCCAGCAGCCAAGTAAGTGGGAATGAAAAACTGTTTTTT	CASSQVSGNEKLFF
.	.	TRBV9	TRBJ2-1	14	TGTGCCAGCAGCGTAGACCCCGACGGCCATGAGCAGTTCTTC	CASSVDPDGHEQFF
.	.	TRBV2	TRBJ1-5	13	TGTGCCAGCAGTGAACGGGGAAATCAGCCCCAGCATTTT	CASSERGNQPQHF
.	few	TRBV19	TRBJ2-7	13	TGTGCCAGTAGGAGAGGGATGGAGTACGAGCAGTACTTC	CASRRGMEYEQYF